This TCR beta chain was identified in a study of blood T cell repertoires in COVID-19. As for the study in general: COVID-19 samples, acute and convalescent, were from the United States, Italy and Spain. T cells, B-cell-depleted T cells, or PBMCs supplied cDNA or gDNA.

Original handling: Reference gene primer amplification yielded estimated nucleated cell counts. Libraries were prepared by immunoSEQ multiplex PCR; TCRdb keeps only in-frame clonotypes and omits some of them. V, J and clone size reflect that table, while D and trimming were determined from the DNA. The sample lists 90,000 to 130,000 clones, 75% to 90% occurring once. The sequence derives from a man aged 70-80 years with acute or convalescent COVID-19. Sequenced input: peripheral blood.

As DNA, the CDR3 is TGCGCCAGCAGCTCCCAGGGGAGGGCGAAGGACACCATATATTTT. Translating gives CASSSQGRAKDTIYF. This chain links TRBV5-1 with TRBJ1-3, with D perhaps matching TRBD1 (6 bases). Germline V lookup: CDR1 SGHRS, CDR2 YFSETQ. Trimming pared 3 bases from V and 8 bases from J, leaving 18 bases between. The CDR3 runs 15 residues.